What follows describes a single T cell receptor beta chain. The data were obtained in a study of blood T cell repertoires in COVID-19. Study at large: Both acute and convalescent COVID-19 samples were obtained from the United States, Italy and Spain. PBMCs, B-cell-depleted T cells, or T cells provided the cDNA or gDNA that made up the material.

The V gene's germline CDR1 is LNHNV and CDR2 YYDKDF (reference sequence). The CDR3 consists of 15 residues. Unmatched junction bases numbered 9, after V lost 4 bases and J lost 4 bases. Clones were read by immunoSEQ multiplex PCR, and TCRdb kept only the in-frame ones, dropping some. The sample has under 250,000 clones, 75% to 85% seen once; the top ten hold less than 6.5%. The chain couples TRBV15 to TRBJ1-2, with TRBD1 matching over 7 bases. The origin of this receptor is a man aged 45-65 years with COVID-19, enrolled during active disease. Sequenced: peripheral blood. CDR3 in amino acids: CATSTTPGGSYGYTF. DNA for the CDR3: TGTGCCACCAGCACCACTCCAGGGGGGTCCTATGGCTACACCTTC.